The clone carrying this T cell receptor (beta chain) was counted only a few times. The V gene's germline CDR1 is SGHRS and CDR2 YFSETQ. With V trimmed by 0 bases and J by 4 bases, 6 bases remained unmatched. The CDR3 has 17 residues. These data originate in a study of blood T cells in healthy people across ages. Next came a second PCR, run for about 7 to 12 cycles, which used a sample-barcoded 5' primer along with a J-beta primer mix. TCRdb processed the 5' RACE reads anew with MiXCR; each CDR3 protein has one entry. The sample yields roughly 1,800,000 distinct CDR3 sequences, 49% seen once. The source material was blood. The J gene is TRBJ2-1, the V gene TRBV5-1, with 11 positions matching TRBD2. This TCR was recovered from a woman aged 40 to 50 in good health. CDR3 in amino acids: CASSLELAGVPYNEQFF. DNA of the CDR3: TGCGCCAGCAGCTTGGAACTAGCGGGGGTTCCATACAATGAGCAGTTCTTC.